A single sample is the source of the 27 T cell receptor beta chains below, sequenced in a study of CD8 T cells in Susac syndrome. RNA totalling roughly 0.45 to 1 ug underwent reverse transcription with random hexamers. TCRdb reanalysed the immunoSEQ multiplex PCR reads using MiXCR and keeps one entry per CDR3 protein. The table shows some 150,000 distinct CDR3 sequences, with approximately 94% occurring only once. Sequenced sample: CD4+ T cells from PBMCs. The receptors were gathered from a human donor in good health.

The chain joins TRBV20-1 to TRBJ1-2; 9 bases are a match to TRBD1. This CDR3 is 14 amino acids long. Germline CDR1 and CDR2: DFQATT and SNEGSKA (reference sequence). V gave up 3 bases and J gave up 4 bases; unmatched junction bases: 6. DNA for the CDR3: TGCAGTGCTAGTGGCCAGGACAGGGGCTATGGCTACACCTTC. As protein: CSASGQDRGYGYTF.

The J gene is TRBJ2-1, the V gene TRBV3-1; 7 nucleotides match TRBD2. The trim removed 1 base at V and 8 bases at J, leaving 11 bases unmatched. CDR1 is LGHDT, CDR2 YNNKEL, per germline (reference sequence). The CDR3 runs 16 residues. Written as DNA, the CDR3 is TGTGCCAGCAGCCAAGGTTCGCCTAGCGGAGTCGATGAGCAGTTCTTC. It translates to CASSQGSPSGVDEQFF.

The chain couples TRBV30 to TRBJ1-1, with D maybe TRBD1 (6 bases). Per germline, CDR1 GTSNPN and CDR2 SVGIG (reference sequence). V was trimmed by 2 bases and J by 7 bases, leaving 17 bases between them. The CDR3 contains 14 residues. CDR3 in amino acids: CAWSKGQIQLEAFF. The CDR3 nucleotides read TGTGCCTGGAGTAAAGGACAGATACAACTTGAAGCTTTCTTT.

The count of this clonotype is one. The rearrangement uses TRBV20-1 and TRBJ1-2; 8 nucleotides line up with TRBD1. The CDR3 is made up of 13 amino acids. The trim removed 4 bases at V and 2 bases at J, leaving 3 bases unmatched. Germline-derived CDR1 and CDR2 are DFQATT and SNEGSKA (reference sequence). The CDR3 here is CSANAGGNYGYTF. As DNA, the CDR3 is TGCAGTGCTAACGCAGGGGGCAACTATGGCTACACCTTC.

The rearrangement links TRBV7-2 to TRBJ2-3; D tentatively fits TRBD1 or TRBD2 (5 bases each). The CDR3 loop spans 14 amino acids. The V gene's germline CDR1 is SGHTA and CDR2 FQGNSA. Trimming took 0 bases from V and 10 from J, leaving 14 bases between them. CDR3 loop: CASSLAVARGSQYF. CDR3 bases: TGTGCCAGCAGCTTAGCGGTCGCGAGGGGATCGCAGTATTTT.

The chain is built from TRBV13 and TRBJ2-1; 9 nucleotides line up with TRBD1. This CDR3 contains 15 residues. Trimming cost V 3 bases and J 2 bases; bases outside gene matches: 2. CDR1 is PRHDT and CDR2 is FYEKMQ in the germline V gene (reference sequence). The chain's CDR3 is CASSFRQGAYNEQFF. The CDR3 bases are TGTGCCAGCAGCTTTCGACAGGGGGCCTACAATGAGCAGTTCTTC.

V and J are TRBV13 and TRBJ1-1; D is possibly TRBD1 (6 bases). The CDR3 consists of 12 residues. Deletions cut 2 bases from V and 12 bases from J, with 13 bases between. The germline V gene encodes CDR1 PRHDT and CDR2 FYEKMQ (reference sequence). Here the CDR3 DNA reads TGTGCCAGCAGCTTAATAACAGGGAGAACTTTCTTT. Translating it yields CASSLITGRTFF.

The chain has TRBV5-4 and TRBJ2-5, with D unresolved. Trimming took off 0 bases at V and 5 bases at J, with 8 bases between the two ends. This CDR3 has 13 amino acids. CDR1 is SGHNT, CDR2 YYREEE, per germline (reference sequence). The CDR3 DNA reads as TGTGCCAGCAGCTTGGACGGAAGGGAGACCCAGTACTTC. Its translation is CASSLDGRETQYF.

The chain is built from TRBV11-1 and TRBJ2-7; no clear D gene. V lost 4 bases to trimming and J lost 5 bases, with 9 bases between them. Germline V gene data show CDR1 as SGHAT and CDR2 as FQDESV (reference sequence). The CDR3 has 12 amino acids. CDR3 in amino acids: CASSSNRDEQYF. In DNA form, the CDR3 reads TGTGCCAGCAGCTCTAATCGGGACGAGCAGTACTTC.

The chain couples TRBV18 to TRBJ1-2; 9 bases line up with TRBD1. Germline trimming cut 4 bases from V and 4 bases from J; bases unmatched to any gene: 4. The germline gives CDR1 KGHSH, CDR2 LQKENI. CDR3 size: 14 residues. CDR3: CASSRDRVFYGYTF. Written as DNA, the CDR3 is TGTGCCAGCTCACGGGACAGGGTTTTCTATGGCTACACCTTC.

V gene TRBV5-4 combines with J gene TRBJ2-1, with 7 bases fitting TRBD2. The V gene end was trimmed by 3 bases and the J gene end by 7 bases; junction bases not matched to a gene: 10. From germline, CDR1 is SGHNT and CDR2 YYREEE (reference sequence). The CDR3 totals 15 residues. For the CDR3, the DNA is TGTGCCAGCAGCTCAATAGGCGGGAGAGCGAATGAGCAGTTCTTC. Encoded protein: CASSSIGGRANEQFF.

This sequence joins TRBV20-1 and TRBJ2-7; TRBD1 matches 11 bases. This CDR3 has 13 amino acids. CDR1 is DFQATT, CDR2 SNEGSKA, per germline (reference sequence). This CDR3 reads CKAGTGGAYEQYF. The CDR3 DNA is TGCAAGGCCGGGACAGGGGGTGCCTACGAGCAGTACTTC.

This clonotype was found once. The chain employs TRBV9 and TRBJ2-1; 9 positions match TRBD2. J lost 5 bases, V lost 0 bases, and 3 bases had no gene match. The CDR3 is made up of 15 amino acids. The germline gives CDR1 SGDLS, CDR2 YYNGEE. The CDR3 bases are TGTGCCAGCAGCGTAGACCTAGCGGGACACAATGAGCAGTTCTTC. This codes for CASSVDLAGHNEQFF.

The chain recombines TRBV6-5 with TRBJ1-3; TRBD1 matches 8 bases. In germline, CDR1 is MNHEY, CDR2 SVGAGI. With 4 bases clipped from V and 4 bases from J, the junction kept 9 bases outside the gene matches. CDR3 size: 16 residues. The DNA of the CDR3 is TGTGCCAGCAGTTTTGGAACCGGGACAGGCGGAAACACCATATATTTT. This translates into CASSFGTGTGGNTIYF.

The chain joins TRBV10-3 to TRBJ1-2; D not resolved. V was clipped by 2 bases and J by 6 bases, with 13 bases between them. The CDR3 is made up of 14 amino acids. The V gene's germline CDR1 is ENHRY and CDR2 SYGVKD. The CDR3 is CAISEKGSEDGYTF. The DNA of the CDR3 is TGTGCCATCAGTGAGAAAGGCAGTGAGGATGGCTACACCTTC.

V usage is TRBV20-1 and J usage is TRBJ2-3; 12 bases map to TRBD2. CDR1 is DFQATT and CDR2 is SNEGSKA in the germline V gene (reference sequence). With 3 bases clipped from V and 8 bases from J, the junction kept 6 bases outside the gene matches. The CDR3 is 14 amino acids. The CDR3 DNA is TGCAGTGCTAGGGAGGCTAGCGGGAGGGTTACGCAGTATTTT. It translates to CSAREASGRVTQYF.

This chain links TRBV27 with TRBJ1-5; 9 nucleotides agree with TRBD1. Trimming took 6 bases from V and 0 from J; bases not matched to a gene: 6. CDR1 MNHEY and CDR2 SMNVEV come from the germline V gene (reference sequence). This CDR3 is built from 16 residues. CDR3 DNA: TGTGCCAGCAGGGGGACAGGGAACTATAGCAATCAGCCCCAGCATTTT. It translates to CASRGTGNYSNQPQHF.

This rearrangement joins TRBV27 to TRBJ2-3, with D tentatively TRBD1 (6 bases). V dropped 4 bases and J dropped 2 bases, with 13 bases sitting between them. The CDR3 is made up of 15 amino acids. CDR1 is MNHEY, CDR2 SMNVEV, per germline (reference sequence). This chain's CDR3 is CASSSPRGLTDTQYF. In nucleotides, the CDR3 is TGTGCCAGCAGTTCCCCCAGGGGCCTCACAGATACGCAGTATTTT.

The rearrangement links TRBV4-1 to TRBJ2-1, with D hard to call. Germline-derived CDR1 and CDR2 are MGHRA and YSYEKL. V was shortened by 2 bases and J by 7 bases, with 15 bases between the two germline ends. The CDR3 runs to 15 residues. The CDR3 bases are TGCGCCAGCAGCCAAAGGCGGTTCGGATCTAATGAGCAGTTCTTC. Translation: CASSQRRFGSNEQFF.

This clonotype was recorded once. The chain joins TRBV20-1 to TRBJ2-7; 7 nucleotides agree with TRBD2. Germline CDR1 reads DFQATT; CDR2 reads SNEGSKA (reference sequence). CDR3 length: 14 residues. The junction had 5 bases not matched to a gene; V was cut back by 3 bases and J by 0 bases. The CDR3 is CSASFGGSSYEQYF. The CDR3 nucleotides read TGCAGTGCTAGTTTTGGCGGGAGCTCCTACGAGCAGTACTTC.

V is TRBV12-3 or TRBV12-4 and J is TRBJ1-5; D not certain. The CDR3 loop spans 12 amino acids. The V end lost 2 bases, the J end lost 8 bases, and 7 bases lay between the germline ends. DNA of the CDR3: TGTGCCAGCAGTTTATTGGAGAAGCCCCAGCATTTT. Translated, it gives CASSLLEKPQHF.

V is TRBV18 and J is TRBJ1-5; no clear D gene. In germline, CDR1 is KGHSH, CDR2 LQKENI. The CDR3 totals 16 residues. The germline V and J ends were trimmed by 1 base and 0 bases, with 10 bases remaining between them. CDR3 nucleotides: TGTGCCAGCTCACCACAAACAGCATATAGCAATCAGCCCCAGCATTTT. This sequence encodes CASSPQTAYSNQPQHF.

V and J are TRBV5-1 and TRBJ1-1, with D possibly TRBD1 on 6 matching bases. The V and J ends lost 0 bases and 5 bases respectively, with 8 bases between them. Germline V gives CDR1 SGHRS, CDR2 YFSETQ. This CDR3 comprises 13 residues. CDR3 nucleotides: TGCGCCAGCAGCTTGGTACAGGGAACTGAAGCTTTCTTT. Protein sequence: CASSLVQGTEAFF.

This chain uses TRBV7-9 with TRBJ2-1, with 10 bases that match TRBD1. J gave up 4 bases and V 11 bases, and 8 bases lay outside the gene matches. CDR1 SEHNR and CDR2 FQNEAQ come from the germline V gene (reference sequence). The CDR3 length is 14 residues. The CDR3 protein is CAGGGTGAYNEQFF. The CDR3 region has the DNA TGTGCCGGCGGCGGGACAGGGGCGTACAATGAGCAGTTCTTC. The full variable domain, in which reference TRBV7-9 and TRBJ2-1 provide the parts outside the CDR3, is DTGVSQNPRHKITKRGQNVTFRCDPISEHNRLYWYRQTLGQGPEFLTYFQNEAQLEKSRLLSDRFSAERPKGSFSTLEIQRTEQGDSAMYLCAGGGTGAYNEQFFGPGTRLTVL.

This chain joins TRBV5-1 and TRBJ2-2; a possible D gene is TRBD2 (6 bases). The CDR3 spans 17 residues. CDR1 and CDR2 from the germline V gene are SGHRS and YFSETQ. Trimming pared 4 bases from V and 4 bases from J, leaving 20 bases between. CDR3 DNA sequence: TGCGCCAGCAGCCTTCGAGCGGGTAGGATGGCCACCGGGGAGCTGTTTTTT. This codes for CASSLRAGRMATGELFF.

The CDR3 reads CAWKGGLRDYGYTF. CDR3 bases: TGTGCCTGGAAAGGGGGTTTACGCGATTATGGCTACACCTTC. This chain uses TRBV30 with TRBJ1-2, with D maybe TRBD1 (6 bases). V lost 4 bases to trimming and J lost 5 bases, with 17 bases between them. This CDR3 comprises 14 residues. Germline-derived CDR1 and CDR2 are GTSNPN and SVGIG (reference sequence).

The rearrangement uses TRBV20-1 and TRBJ2-2; 10 bases align to TRBD2. The germline gives CDR1 DFQATT, CDR2 SNEGSKA (reference sequence). V shed 1 base and J 3 bases; nucleotides not matched to a gene: 5. The CDR3 loop spans 16 amino acids. This CDR3 is CSARAPSGSHTGELFF. The DNA for the CDR3 is TGCAGTGCTAGAGCTCCTAGCGGGAGCCACACCGGGGAGCTGTTTTTT.